Sequencing of this T cell receptor beta chain was carried out in a study of shared clonotypes between healthy human individuals. Study-level information: There were three CD4 naive, three CD4 memory, two CD8 naive and one CD8 memory plates per donor. Study results and limitations: Shared clonotypes across all four donors exceeded non-shared ones in generation probability. Among donors, sharing of clonotypes was expected to be affected by sequencing depth.

Germline V gene lookup returns CDR1 SGHRS and CDR2 YFSETQ. This CDR3 is 13 amino acids long. The V and J ends lost 2 bases and 2 bases respectively, with 7 bases between them. Concerning this clone itself: Antigen unknown. This specimen includes other DNA sequences encoding the same CDR3.

Under the authors' procedure: ImmunoSEQ output lacked quality scores and full-length reads, limiting matched filtering. Data came from immunoSEQ multiplex PCR; TCRdb stores just in-frame clones and leaves some out. That table is the source of V, J and clone size, and D and trimming were worked out from the DNA. The repertoire holds about 340,000 clones, around four fifths seen once, with 8% to 13% in the top ten. The TCR originated in a man aged 25 to 45 in good health. This sequence joins TRBV5-1 and TRBJ1-1; a weak D match, TRBD1 (6 bases). Sequencing was carried out using memory CD4+ T cells sorted from blood. As to subset: CD45RA-negative fraction. Here the CDR3 reads CASSLQGNTEAFF. The CDR3 DNA reads TGCGCCAGCAGCTTACAGGGCAACACTGAAGCTTTCTTT.